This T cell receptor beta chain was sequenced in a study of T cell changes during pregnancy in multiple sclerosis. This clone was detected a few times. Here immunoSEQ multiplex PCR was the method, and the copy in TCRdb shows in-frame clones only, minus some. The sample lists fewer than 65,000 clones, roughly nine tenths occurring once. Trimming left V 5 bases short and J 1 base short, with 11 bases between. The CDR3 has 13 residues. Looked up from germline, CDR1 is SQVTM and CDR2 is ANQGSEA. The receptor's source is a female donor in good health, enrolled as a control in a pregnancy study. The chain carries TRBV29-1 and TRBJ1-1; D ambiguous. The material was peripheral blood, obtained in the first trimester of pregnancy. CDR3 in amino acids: CSVIGVGNTEAFF. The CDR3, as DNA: TGCAGCGTTATTGGTGTCGGGAACACTGAAGCTTTCTTT.